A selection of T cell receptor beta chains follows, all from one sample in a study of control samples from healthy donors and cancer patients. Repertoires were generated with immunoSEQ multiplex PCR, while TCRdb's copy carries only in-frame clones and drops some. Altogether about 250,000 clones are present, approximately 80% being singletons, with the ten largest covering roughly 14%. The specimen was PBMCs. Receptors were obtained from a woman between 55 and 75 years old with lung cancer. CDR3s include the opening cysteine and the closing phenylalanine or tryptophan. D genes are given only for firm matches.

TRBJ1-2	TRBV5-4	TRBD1	CASTVVGTGYGYTF	TGTGCCAGCACGGTTGTAGGGACAGGTTATGGCTACACCTTC
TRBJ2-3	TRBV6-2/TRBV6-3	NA	CASSFSRAGSNRLSTDTQYF	TGTGCCAGCAGTTTCTCCCGCGCGGGCAGCAACCGCCTCTCGACAGATACGCAGTATTTT
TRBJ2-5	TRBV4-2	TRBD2	CASSPSALAGQETQYF	TGTGCCAGCAGCCCCTCGGCACTAGCGGGACAAGAGACCCAGTACTTC
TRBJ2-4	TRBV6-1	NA	CASSEDLGYRDIQYF	TGTGCCAGCAGTGAGGACCTAGGCTACAGGGACATTCAGTACTTC
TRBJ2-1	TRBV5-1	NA	CASSPDGYNEQFF	TGCGCCAGCAGCCCGGACGGATACAATGAGCAGTTCTTC
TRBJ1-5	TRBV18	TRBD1	CASSRDRARQPQHF	TGTGCCAGCTCACGGGACAGGGCTAGGCAGCCCCAGCATTTT
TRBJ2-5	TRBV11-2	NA	CASSQTIGTGPQETQYF	TGTGCCAGCAGCCAGACGATAGGAACAGGCCCCCAAGAGACCCAGTACTTC
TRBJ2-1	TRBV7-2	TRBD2	CASKRGGPLNEQFF	TGTGCCAGCAAGCGGGGGGGCCCGTTGAATGAGCAGTTCTTC
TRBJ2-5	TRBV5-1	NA	CASSLEFQETQYF	TGCGCCAGCAGCTTGGAGTTCCAAGAGACCCAGTACTTC
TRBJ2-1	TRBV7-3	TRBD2	CASSPNSGSKYNEQFF	TGTGCCAGCAGCCCAAATAGCGGGTCCAAATACAATGAGCAGTTCTTC